The 9 T cell receptor beta chains below were found in one sample sequenced in a study of shared clonotypes between healthy human individuals. The data were produced by immunoSEQ multiplex PCR, yet TCRdb's version contains in-frame clones alone and is incomplete. Of some 1,100,000 clones listed, around 78% are singletons. Sequences were obtained from memory CD4+ T cells from PBMCs. As for subset: CD45RA-negative fraction. These TCRs come from a man between 18 and 35 years old in good health. Some clones in this sample may be carry-over from other donors' samples.

This clone was counted a single time. This rearrangement joins TRBV21-1 to TRBJ2-3; the D segment call TRBD2 is taken from the table without a DNA check. TRBV21-1 constitutes a pseudogene. The CDR3 runs to 17 residues. Here the CDR3 reads CASSNKGLAGSTDTQYF. CDR3 nucleotide sequence: TGTGCCAGCAGCAATAAGGGACTAGCGGGATCCACAGATACGCAGTATTTT.

This clone was observed once. The chain joins TRBV9 to TRBJ2-1; 7 bases are shared with TRBD2. The germline CDR1 and CDR2 sequences are SGDLS and YYNGEE. Trimming at V came to 0 bases and at J to 11 bases, leaving 11 bases not matched to a gene. This CDR3 has 15 amino acids. CDR3 loop: CASSVDGGSRGKQFF. The DNA for the CDR3 is TGTGCCAGCAGCGTAGACGGCGGGAGTCGTGGGAAGCAGTTCTTC.

The V and J genes are TRBV7-9 and TRBJ1-2; the D gene is possibly TRBD1 (6 bases). The germline V gene encodes CDR1 SEHNR and CDR2 FQNEAQ (reference sequence). The V end lost 5 bases, the J end lost 7 bases, and 14 bases lay between the germline ends. The CDR3 loop spans 13 amino acids. The CDR3 nucleotides are TGTGCCAGCAGCCCAGGGGCCAAGGCTGGCTACACCTTC. Translation gives CASSPGAKAGYTF.

In this sample, this clone turned up a few times. The V call is TRBV12-5, the J call TRBJ2-5; possibly TRBD2 for D (5 bases). Germline lookup yields CDR1 LGHNT and CDR2 FRNRAP. V was clipped by 5 bases and J by 7 bases, with 8 bases between them. The CDR3 is 11 residues long. As DNA, the CDR3 is TGTGCTAGTGGTAGCGAGGGGACCCAGTACTTC. Translation: CASGSEGTQYF.

The rearrangement joins TRBV5-6 to TRBJ2-5; TRBD2 aligns across 12 bases. The CDR3 covers 15 residues. The V gene end was trimmed by 4 bases and the J gene end by 5 bases; junction bases not matched to a gene: 6. Germline V CDR1 and CDR2: SGHDT, YYEEEE. Here the CDR3 reads CASSTRLAGVETQYF. The CDR3 DNA is TGTGCCAGCAGCACTCGACTAGCGGGAGTGGAGACCCAGTACTTC.

The table lists this clone with many counts. Within the sample, other DNA sequences also encode this same CDR3. The genes are TRBV5-1 and TRBJ2-3; no firm D call. Deletions cut 0 bases from V and 2 bases from J, with 7 bases between. Germline CDR1 reads SGHRS; CDR2 reads YFSETQ. The CDR3 totals 14 residues. CDR3 sequence reads: CASSLAPSTDTQYF. As DNA, the CDR3 is TGCGCCAGCAGCTTGGCCCCTTCCACAGATACGCAGTATTTT.

This clone has only a few counts. The chain joins TRBV16 to TRBJ1-5, with no clear D. V was clipped by 0 bases and J by 9 bases, with 9 bases between them. The CDR3 contains 13 residues. Germline V CDR1 and CDR2: KGHSY, FQNENV. CDR3 nucleotides: TGTGCCAGCAGCCAATCGAGGAACCTGCCCCAGCATTTT. The encoded protein is CASSQSRNLPQHF.

This clone came up many times. The rearrangement joins TRBV15 to TRBJ2-1; 7 bases are shared with TRBD1. Trimming removed 1 base from V and 11 bases from J; junction bases left unmatched: 14. CDR3 length equals 16 residues. CDR1 LNHNV and CDR2 YYDKDF come from the germline V gene (reference sequence). CDR3 nucleotides: TGTGCCACCAGCAGAGGCCGGGACAGTATACCCCCCAAGCAGTTCTTC. Protein: CATSRGRDSIPPKQFF.

The V gene is TRBV11-3, the J gene TRBJ2-3; perhaps TRBD1 as D (6 bases). This CDR3 contains 14 residues. V lost 5 bases, J lost 8 bases, and 17 bases lay in between. Looked up from germline, CDR1 is SGHNT and CDR2 is YENEEA. CDR3 sequence (DNA): TGTGCCAGCAGCCGAGATAGGGACACCCCTACGCAGTATTTT. Its translation is CASSRDRDTPTQYF.